These T cell receptor beta chains were read from a single sample in a study of T cell repertoires in cytomegalovirus infection. No antigen is known for these receptors. MiXCR was run by TCRdb on the reads, yielding one entry per CDR3 protein. Of some 940,000 distinct CDR3 sequences detected, 31% appear once; the ten largest clones hold around an eighth. This sample comprised cultured CD8+ T cells from PBMCs, obtained from culture after CMV antigen stimulation. The receptors were sampled from a human donor in good health (CMV status not recorded). Some clones in this sample may be carry-over from other donors' samples. The CDR3 runs from the conserved cysteine through the conserved F or W. D genes are given only for firm matches.

V: TRBV10-3; J: TRBJ1-5; D: TRBD1; CDR3: CAISESGTGEYSQPQHF
V: TRBV6-2/TRBV6-3; J: TRBJ2-5; D: .; CDR3: CASLGDQETQYF
V: TRBV6-1; J: TRBJ1-1; D: .; CDR3: CASSEWGLDTEAFF
V: TRBV6-2/TRBV6-3; J: TRBJ2-1; D: TRBD2; CDR3: CASSYPRGGPNEQFF
V: TRBV19; J: TRBJ1-5; D: .; CDR3: CASSVRELHQPQHF
V: TRBV10-3; J: TRBJ2-3; D: .; CDR3: CAISDPTGSSTDTQYF
V: TRBV7-9; J: TRBJ1-2; D: .; CDR3: CASSPVVPNYGYTF
V: TRBV6-1; J: TRBJ2-1; D: .; CDR3: CASSAGQQLHHYNEQFF
V: TRBV7-9; J: TRBJ2-7; D: .; CDR3: CASSLHKYRAGDEDEQYF
V: TRBV12-3/TRBV12-4; J: TRBJ2-1; D: .; CDR3: CASSLGGRRYNEQFF
V: TRBV24-1; J: TRBJ1-1; D: .; CDR3: CATSEGGWNTEAFF
V: TRBV20-1; J: TRBJ1-1; D: .; CDR3: CSAQDTTTGPEAFF
V: TRBV15; J: TRBJ2-7; D: TRBD2; CDR3: CATGRRMRLASHSGEQYF
V: TRBV7-8; J: TRBJ2-7; D: TRBD2; CDR3: CASSQTSGGTYEQYF
V: TRBV7-9; J: TRBJ1-4; D: .; CDR3: CASSWVQSGNEKLFF
V: TRBV7-9; J: TRBJ2-2; D: .; CDR3: CASSAGGRPTENTGELFF
V: TRBV2; J: TRBJ2-1; D: .; CDR3: CASMVGGYNEQFF
V: TRBV7-4; J: TRBJ1-6; D: .; CDR3: CASSTSSGVGSPLHF
V: TRBV5-6; J: TRBJ1-5; D: .; CDR3: CASSLGTTQPQHF
V: TRBV10-3; J: TRBJ2-3; D: .; CDR3: CAIRVEGAIPDTQYF
V: TRBV23-1; J: TRBJ2-6; D: .; CDR3: CASSPQYKHSGANVLTF
V: TRBV12-3/TRBV12-4; J: TRBJ2-7; D: TRBD2; CDR3: CASSPLAGGAYEQYF
V: TRBV2; J: TRBJ2-7; D: .; CDR3: CASSEYGPNEQYF
V: TRBV6-2/TRBV6-3; J: TRBJ1-1; D: .; CDR3: CASRGTRNTEAFF
V: TRBV20-1; J: TRBJ2-1; D: TRBD1; CDR3: CSARDRLSRGYNEQFF
V: TRBV4-1; J: TRBJ2-1; D: TRBD1; CDR3: CASSWGQGRPDEQFF
V: TRBV7-9; J: TRBJ2-1; D: TRBD2; CDR3: CASSSGLAPYNEQFF